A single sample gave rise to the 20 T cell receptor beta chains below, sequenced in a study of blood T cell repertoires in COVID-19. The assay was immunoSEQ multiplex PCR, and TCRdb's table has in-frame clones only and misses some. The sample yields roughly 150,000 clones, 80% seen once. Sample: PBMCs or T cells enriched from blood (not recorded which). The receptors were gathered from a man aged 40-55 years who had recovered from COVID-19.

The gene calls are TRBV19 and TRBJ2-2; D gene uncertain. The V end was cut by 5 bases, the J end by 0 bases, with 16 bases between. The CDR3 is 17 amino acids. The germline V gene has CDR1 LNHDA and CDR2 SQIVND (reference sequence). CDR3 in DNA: TGTGCCAGTAGTCCCCTCTACAGCCTCGCGAACACCGGGGAGCTGTTTTTT. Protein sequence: CASSPLYSLANTGELFF.

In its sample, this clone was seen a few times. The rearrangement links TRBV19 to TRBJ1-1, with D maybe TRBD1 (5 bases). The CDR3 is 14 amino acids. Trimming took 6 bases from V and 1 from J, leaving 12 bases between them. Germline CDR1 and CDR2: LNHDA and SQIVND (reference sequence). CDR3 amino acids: CASRKVDRNTEAFF. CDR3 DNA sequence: TGTGCCAGTAGGAAAGTCGACAGGAACACTGAAGCTTTCTTT.

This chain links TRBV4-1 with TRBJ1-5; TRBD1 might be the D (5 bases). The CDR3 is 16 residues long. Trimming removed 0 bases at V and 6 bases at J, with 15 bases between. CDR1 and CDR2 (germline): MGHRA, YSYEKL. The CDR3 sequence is CASSQDEGVLRQPQHF. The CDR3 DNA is TGCGCCAGCAGCCAAGATGAAGGGGTGTTACGTCAGCCCCAGCATTTT.

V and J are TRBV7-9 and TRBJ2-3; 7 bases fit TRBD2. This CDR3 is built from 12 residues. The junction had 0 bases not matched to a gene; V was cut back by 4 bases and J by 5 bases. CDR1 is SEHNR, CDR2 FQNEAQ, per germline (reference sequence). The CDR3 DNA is TGTGCCAGCAGCTGGGGGGGAGATACGCAGTATTTT. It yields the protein CASSWGGDTQYF.

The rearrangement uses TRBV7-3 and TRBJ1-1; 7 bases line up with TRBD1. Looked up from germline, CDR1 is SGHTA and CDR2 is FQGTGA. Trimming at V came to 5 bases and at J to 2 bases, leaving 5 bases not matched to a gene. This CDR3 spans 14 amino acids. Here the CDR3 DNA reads TGTGCCAGCAGCCCGGGACAGAGAAACACTGAAGCTTTCTTT. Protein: CASSPGQRNTEAFF.

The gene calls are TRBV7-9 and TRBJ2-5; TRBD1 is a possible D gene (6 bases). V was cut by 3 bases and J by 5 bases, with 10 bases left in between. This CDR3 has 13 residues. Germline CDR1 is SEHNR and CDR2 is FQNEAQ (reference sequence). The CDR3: CASSFRGEETQYF. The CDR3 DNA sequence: TGTGCCAGCAGCTTCAGGGGCGAGGAGACCCAGTACTTC.

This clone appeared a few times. DNA for the CDR3: TGTGCCAGTAGTATAAGTTCGGTGGACACTGAAGCTTTCTTT. Amino acids: CASSISSVDTEAFF. The chain employs TRBV19 and TRBJ1-1, with unresolved D. Germline V gene sequence: CDR1 LNHDA, CDR2 SQIVND (reference sequence). The germline V and J ends were trimmed by 2 bases and 3 bases, with 10 bases remaining between them. The CDR3 has 14 amino acids.

This CDR3 reads CASSDGFGVGTEAFF. The CDR3 DNA sequence: TGTGCCAGCAGTGATGGGTTCGGGGTCGGCACTGAAGCTTTCTTT. The chain employs TRBV25-1 and TRBJ1-1, with D uncertain. This CDR3 has 15 amino acids. CDR1 and CDR2 from the germline V gene are MGHDK and SYGVNS. V shed 3 bases and J shed 4 bases, with 15 bases lying between them.

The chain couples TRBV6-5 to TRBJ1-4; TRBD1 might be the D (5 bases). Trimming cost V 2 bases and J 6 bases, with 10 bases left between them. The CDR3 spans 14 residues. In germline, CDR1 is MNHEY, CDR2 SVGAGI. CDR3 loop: CASSYGGKDEKLFF. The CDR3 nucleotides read TGTGCCAGCAGTTACGGGGGGAAGGATGAAAAACTGTTTTTT.

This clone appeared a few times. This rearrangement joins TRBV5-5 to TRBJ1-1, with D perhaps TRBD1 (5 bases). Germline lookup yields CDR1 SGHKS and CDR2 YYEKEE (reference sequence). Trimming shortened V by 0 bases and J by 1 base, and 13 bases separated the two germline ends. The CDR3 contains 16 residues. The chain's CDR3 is CASSLGVLRENTEAFF. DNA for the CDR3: TGTGCCAGCAGCTTGGGAGTACTCAGGGAGAACACTGAAGCTTTCTTT.

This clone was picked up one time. CDR3 region: CASSLVVGSGGYEQYF. CDR3 bases: TGCGCCAGCAGCTTGGTGGTGGGCTCCGGGGGCTACGAGCAGTACTTC. The rearrangement uses TRBV5-1 and TRBJ2-7; tentatively, D is TRBD2 (6 bases). Germline CDR1 reads SGHRS; CDR2 reads YFSETQ. V lost 0 bases and J lost 3, with 16 bases in between. The CDR3 length is 16 residues.

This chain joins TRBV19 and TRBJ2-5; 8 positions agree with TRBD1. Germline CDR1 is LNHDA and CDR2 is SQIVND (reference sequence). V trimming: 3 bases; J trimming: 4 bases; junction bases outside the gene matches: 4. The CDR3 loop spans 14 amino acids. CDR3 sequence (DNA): TGTGCCAGTAGTATTCAGGGGGCCGGAGAGACCCAGTACTTC. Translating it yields CASSIQGAGETQYF.

For the CDR3, the DNA is TGTGCCTGGAGAGTCACAGGGGCGAACTCCTACGAGCAGTACTTC. Its translation: CAWRVTGANSYEQYF. The chain links TRBV30 to TRBJ2-7, with 7 bases identical to TRBD1. This CDR3 contains 15 residues. V lost 3 bases and J lost 0; bases outside the gene matches: 8. Germline V gives CDR1 GTSNPN, CDR2 SVGIG (reference sequence).

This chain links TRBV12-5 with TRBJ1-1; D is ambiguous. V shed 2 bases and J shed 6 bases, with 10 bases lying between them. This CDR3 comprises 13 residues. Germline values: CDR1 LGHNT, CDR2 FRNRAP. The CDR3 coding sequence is TGTGCTAGTGGTTTGTCCTTCCTCCCTGAAGCTTTCTTT. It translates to CASGLSFLPEAFF.

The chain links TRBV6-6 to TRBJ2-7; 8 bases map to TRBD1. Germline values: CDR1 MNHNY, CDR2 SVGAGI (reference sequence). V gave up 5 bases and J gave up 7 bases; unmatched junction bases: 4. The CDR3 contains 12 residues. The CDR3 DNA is TGTGCCAGCAGTGACAGGGGCAGGGAGCAGTACGTC. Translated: CASSDRGREQYV.

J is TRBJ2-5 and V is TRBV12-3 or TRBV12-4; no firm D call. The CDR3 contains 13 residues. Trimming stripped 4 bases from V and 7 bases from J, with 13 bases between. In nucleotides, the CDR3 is TGTGCCAGCAGTTCCGAGATGCTCGGGACCCAGTACTTC. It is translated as CASSSEMLGTQYF.

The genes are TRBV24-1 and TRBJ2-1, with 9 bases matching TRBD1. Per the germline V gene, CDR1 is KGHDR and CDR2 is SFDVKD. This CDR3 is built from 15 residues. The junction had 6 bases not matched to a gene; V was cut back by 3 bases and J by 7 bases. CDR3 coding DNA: TGTGCCACCAGTGATACTGGACAGGGGCCAAATGAGCAGTTCTTC. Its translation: CATSDTGQGPNEQFF.

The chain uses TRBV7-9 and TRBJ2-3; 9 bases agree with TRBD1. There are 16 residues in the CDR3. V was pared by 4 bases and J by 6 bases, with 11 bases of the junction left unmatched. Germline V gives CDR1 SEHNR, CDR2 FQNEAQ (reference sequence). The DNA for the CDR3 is TGTGCCAGCAGCTCGGACAGGGGTGGGACCTTGGATACGCAGTATTTT. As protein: CASSSDRGGTLDTQYF.

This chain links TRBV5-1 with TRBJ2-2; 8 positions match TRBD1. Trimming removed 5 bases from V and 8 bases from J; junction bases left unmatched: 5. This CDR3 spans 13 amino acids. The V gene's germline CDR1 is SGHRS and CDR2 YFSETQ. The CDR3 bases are TGCGCCAGCAGACTCGGACAGGGTGGGGAGCTGTTTTTT. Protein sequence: CASRLGQGGELFF.

The CDR3 loop is CASSFRRGAVKETQYF. The CDR3 region has the DNA TGTGCCAGCAGCTTTCGTCGCGGGGCGGTCAAAGAGACCCAGTACTTC. The genes are TRBV5-4 and TRBJ2-5; TRBD2 is a possible D gene (6 bases). The CDR3 consists of 16 residues. Trimming stripped 2 bases from V and 3 bases from J, with 17 bases between. Germline V CDR1 and CDR2: SGHNT, YYREEE (reference sequence).